Shown below are 4 T cell receptor beta chains from a single sample sequenced in a study of cytomegalovirus exposure and HLA in healthy donors. The PCR employed 60 Vbeta primers together with 13 Jbeta primers. The repertoire was sequenced with immunoSEQ multiplex PCR; TCRdb's copy has only in-frame clones and lacks some. The sample has roughly 180,000 clones; less than 85% are singletons. The specimen sequenced was PBMCs. Every receptor here comes from a girl aged 5 to 17 in good health and CMV-seropositive.

This clone was counted a single time. The chain couples TRBV4-1 to TRBJ2-3, with D maybe TRBD2 (6 bases). This CDR3 has 16 amino acids. Germline CDR1 and CDR2: MGHRA and YSYEKL. Trimming removed 3 bases at V and 5 bases at J, with 18 bases between. The CDR3 sequence is CASSHMFGGGEDTQYF. CDR3 coding DNA: TGCGCCAGCAGCCACATGTTCGGCGGAGGGGAAGATACGCAGTATTTT.

A few counts support this clone. V is TRBV6-6 and J is TRBJ2-1, with TRBD2 identical over 11 bases. The J segment lost 4 bases and the V segment lost 2 bases, leaving 4 bases of the junction unmatched. CDR1 MNHNY and CDR2 SVGAGI come from the germline V gene (reference sequence). The CDR3 spans 16 residues. The CDR3 loop reads CASSYTTSGGYNEQFF. CDR3 nucleotide sequence: TGTGCCAGCAGTTACACAACTAGCGGGGGATACAATGAGCAGTTCTTC.

The chain employs TRBV6-5 and TRBJ2-7, with D possibly matching TRBD2 (6 bases). V shed 6 bases and J shed 2 bases, with 8 bases lying between them. CDR1 and CDR2 from the germline V gene are MNHEY and SVGAGI. CDR3 length equals 12 residues. The CDR3 protein is CASRSGAYEQYF. The CDR3, as DNA: TGTGCCAGCAGGTCGGGGGCCTACGAGCAGTACTTC.

This clone was detected once. The chain is built from TRBV12-5 and TRBJ2-5; D is possibly TRBD1 (6 bases). Germline V gene lookup returns CDR1 LGHNT and CDR2 FRNRAP. The V gene lost 5 bases and the J gene lost 4 bases, with 11 bases spanning the gap. The CDR3 length is 13 residues. CDR3 in DNA: TGTGCTAGTGGTCCCCCCAGGGGAGAGACCCAGTACTTC. It encodes CASGPPRGETQYF.